The source of this TCR beta chain is a study of lymphopenia after photon versus proton radiotherapy. Germline V gene sequence: CDR1 SNHLY, CDR2 FYNNEI. The ends were cut back, 6 bases at V and 6 bases at J, with 15 bases in the middle. The CDR3 contains 13 residues. Profiling relied on immunoSEQ multiplex PCR, and the TCRdb table lists in-frame clones only, not all of them. The sample shows more than 45,000 clones, 65% to 85% of them seen only once. The TCR was taken from a man in his 60s with pancreatic cancer. The chain carries TRBV2 and TRBJ2-7; a weak D match, TRBD1 (6 bases). Material: peripheral blood, obtained from a patient treated with proton-based radiotherapy. As DNA, the CDR3 is TGTGCCAGCAGACGAATGGGGGCTTCCGAGCAGTACTTC. This codes for CASRRMGASEQYF. The full variable domain, rest sourced from reference TRBV2 and TRBJ2-7, is EPEVTQTPSHQVTQMGQEVILRCVPISNHLYFYWYRQILGQKVEFLVSFYNNEISEKSEIFDDQFSVERPDGSNFTLKIRSTKLEDSAMYFCASRRMGASEQYFGPGTRLTVT.